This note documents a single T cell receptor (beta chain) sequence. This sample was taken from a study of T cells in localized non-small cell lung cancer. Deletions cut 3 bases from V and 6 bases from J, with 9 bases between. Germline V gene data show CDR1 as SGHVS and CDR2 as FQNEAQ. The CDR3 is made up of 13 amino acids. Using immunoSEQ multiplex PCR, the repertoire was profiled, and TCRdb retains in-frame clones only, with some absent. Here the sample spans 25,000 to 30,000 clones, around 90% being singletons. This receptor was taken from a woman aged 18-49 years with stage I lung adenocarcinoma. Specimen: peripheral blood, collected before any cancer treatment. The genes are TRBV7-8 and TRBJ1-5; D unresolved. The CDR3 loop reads CASSFGWGQPQHF. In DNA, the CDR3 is TGTGCCAGCAGCTTCGGGTGGGGTCAGCCCCAGCATTTT.